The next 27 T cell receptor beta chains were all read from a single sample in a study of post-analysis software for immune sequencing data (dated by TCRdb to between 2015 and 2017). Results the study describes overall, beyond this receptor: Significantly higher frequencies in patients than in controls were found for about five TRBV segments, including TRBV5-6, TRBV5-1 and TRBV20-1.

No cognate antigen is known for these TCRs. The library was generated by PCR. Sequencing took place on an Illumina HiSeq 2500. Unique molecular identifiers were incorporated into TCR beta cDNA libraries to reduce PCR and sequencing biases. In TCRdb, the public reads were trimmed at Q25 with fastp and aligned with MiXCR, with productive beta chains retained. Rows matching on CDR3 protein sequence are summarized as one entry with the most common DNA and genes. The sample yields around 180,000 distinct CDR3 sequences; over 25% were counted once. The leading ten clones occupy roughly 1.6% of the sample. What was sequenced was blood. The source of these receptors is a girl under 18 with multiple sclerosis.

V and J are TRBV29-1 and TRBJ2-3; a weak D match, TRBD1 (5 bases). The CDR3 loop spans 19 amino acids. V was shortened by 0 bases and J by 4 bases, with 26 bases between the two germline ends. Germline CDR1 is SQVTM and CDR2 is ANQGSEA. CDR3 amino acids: CSVEERRSVWGLGADTQYF. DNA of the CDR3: TGCAGCGTTGAAGAAAGGCGGTCGGTGTGGGGATTAGGGGCAGATACGCAGTATTTT.

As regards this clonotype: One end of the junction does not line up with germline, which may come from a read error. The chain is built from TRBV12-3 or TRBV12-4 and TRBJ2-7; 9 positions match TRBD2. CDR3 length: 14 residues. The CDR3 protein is CASRVAGVDNEQYF. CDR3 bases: TGTGCCAGCAGAGTAGCGGGAGTCGATAATGAGCAGTACTTT.

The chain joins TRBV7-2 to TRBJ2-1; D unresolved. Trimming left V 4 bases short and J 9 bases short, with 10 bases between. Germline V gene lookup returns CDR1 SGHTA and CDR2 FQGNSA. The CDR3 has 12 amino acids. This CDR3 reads CASSSTMGEQFF. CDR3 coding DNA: TGTGCCAGCAGCTCTACAATGGGTGAGCAGTTCTTC.

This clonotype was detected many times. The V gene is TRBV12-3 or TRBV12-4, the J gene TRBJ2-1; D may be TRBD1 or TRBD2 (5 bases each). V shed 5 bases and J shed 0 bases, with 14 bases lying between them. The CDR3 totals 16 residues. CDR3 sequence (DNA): TGTGCCAGCAGTGGGGGTTCGGTGAGCTCCTACAATGAGCAGTTCTTC. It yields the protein CASSGGSVSSYNEQFF.

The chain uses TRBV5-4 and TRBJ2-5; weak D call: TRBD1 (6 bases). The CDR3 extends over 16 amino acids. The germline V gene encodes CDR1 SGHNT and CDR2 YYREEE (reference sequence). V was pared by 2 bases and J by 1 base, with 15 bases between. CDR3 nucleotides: TGTGCCAGCAGCTTAGCGGCAGGGGCCGCCCAAGAGACCCAGTACTTC. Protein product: CASSLAAGAAQETQYF.

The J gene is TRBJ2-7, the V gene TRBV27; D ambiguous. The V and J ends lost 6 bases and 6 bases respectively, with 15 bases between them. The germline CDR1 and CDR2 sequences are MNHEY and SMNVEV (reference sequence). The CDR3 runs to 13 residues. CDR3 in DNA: TGTGCCAGCAGACTAACCCCAGACCTCGAGCAGTACTTC. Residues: CASRLTPDLEQYF.

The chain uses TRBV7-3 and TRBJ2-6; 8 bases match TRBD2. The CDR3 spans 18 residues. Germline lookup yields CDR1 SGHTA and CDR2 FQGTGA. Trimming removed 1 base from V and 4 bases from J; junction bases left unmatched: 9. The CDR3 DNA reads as TGTGCCAGCAGCTTAAGTACCGGGAGGGCCAGAGGGGCCAACGTCCTGACTTTC. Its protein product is CASSLSTGRARGANVLTF.

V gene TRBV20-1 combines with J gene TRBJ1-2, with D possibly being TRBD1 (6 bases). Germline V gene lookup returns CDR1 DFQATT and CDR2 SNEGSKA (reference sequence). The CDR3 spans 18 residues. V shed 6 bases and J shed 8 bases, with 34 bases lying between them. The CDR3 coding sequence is TGCAGTGCCCCTATTCGGGGGAATGCTACAGGGTGGGGACGGGGCTACACCTTC. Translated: CSAPIRGNATGWGRGYTF.

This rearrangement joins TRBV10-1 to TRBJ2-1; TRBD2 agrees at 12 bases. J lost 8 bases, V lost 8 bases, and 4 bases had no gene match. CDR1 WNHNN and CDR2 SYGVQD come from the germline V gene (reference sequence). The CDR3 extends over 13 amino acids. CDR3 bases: TGCGCCAGCGGGGCTAGCGGGAGGGATGAGCAGTTCTTC. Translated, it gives CASGASGRDEQFF.

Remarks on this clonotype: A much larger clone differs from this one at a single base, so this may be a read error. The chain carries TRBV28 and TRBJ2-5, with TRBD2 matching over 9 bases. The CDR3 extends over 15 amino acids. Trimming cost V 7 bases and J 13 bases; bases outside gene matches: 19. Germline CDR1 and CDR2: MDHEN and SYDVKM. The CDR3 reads CASISAGGSWYERYF. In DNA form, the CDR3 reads TGTGCCAGCATCTCCGCGGGAGGGTCGTGGTACGAGCGGTACTTC.

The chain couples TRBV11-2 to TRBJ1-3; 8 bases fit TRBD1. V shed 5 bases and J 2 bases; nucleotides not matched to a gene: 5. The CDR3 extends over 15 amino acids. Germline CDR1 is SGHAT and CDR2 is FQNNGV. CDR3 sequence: CASSPQGATGNTIYF. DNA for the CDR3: TGTGCCAGCAGCCCGCAGGGGGCCACTGGAAACACCATATATTTT.

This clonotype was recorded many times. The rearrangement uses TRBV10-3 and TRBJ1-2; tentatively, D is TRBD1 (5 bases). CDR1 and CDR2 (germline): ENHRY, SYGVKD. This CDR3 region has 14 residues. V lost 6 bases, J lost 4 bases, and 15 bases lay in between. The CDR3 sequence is CAIRGFREAYGYTF. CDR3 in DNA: TGTGCCATCAGAGGGTTCAGGGAGGCCTATGGCTACACCTTC.

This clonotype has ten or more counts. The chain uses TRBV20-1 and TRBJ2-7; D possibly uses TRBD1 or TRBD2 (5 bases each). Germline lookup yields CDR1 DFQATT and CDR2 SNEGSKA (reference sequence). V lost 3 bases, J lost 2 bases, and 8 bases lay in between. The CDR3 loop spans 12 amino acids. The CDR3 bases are TGCAGTGCTAGCGGGACCCCCTACGAGCAGTACTTC. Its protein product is CSASGTPYEQYF.

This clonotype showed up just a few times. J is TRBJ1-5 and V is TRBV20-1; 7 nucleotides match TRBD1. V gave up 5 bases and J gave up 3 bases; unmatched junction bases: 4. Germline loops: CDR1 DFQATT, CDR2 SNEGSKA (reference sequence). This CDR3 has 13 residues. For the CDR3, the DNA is TGCAGTGCTGGAGGGGGCTCCAATCAGCCCCAGCATTTT. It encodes CSAGGGSNQPQHF.

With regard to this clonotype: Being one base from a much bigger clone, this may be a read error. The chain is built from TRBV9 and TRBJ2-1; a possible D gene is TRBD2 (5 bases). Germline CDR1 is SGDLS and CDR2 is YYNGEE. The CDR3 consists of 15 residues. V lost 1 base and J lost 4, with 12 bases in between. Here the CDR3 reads CASSVRTRGYNEQFF. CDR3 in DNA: TGTGCCAGCAGCGTAAGGACTCGCGGTTACAATGAGCAGTTCTTC.

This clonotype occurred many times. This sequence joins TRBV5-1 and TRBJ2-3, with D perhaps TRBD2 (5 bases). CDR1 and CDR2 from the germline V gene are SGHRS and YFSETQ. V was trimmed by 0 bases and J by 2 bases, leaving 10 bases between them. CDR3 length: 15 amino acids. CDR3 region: CASSLDSGATDTQYF. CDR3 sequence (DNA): TGCGCCAGCAGCTTGGACAGCGGCGCCACAGATACGCAGTATTTT.

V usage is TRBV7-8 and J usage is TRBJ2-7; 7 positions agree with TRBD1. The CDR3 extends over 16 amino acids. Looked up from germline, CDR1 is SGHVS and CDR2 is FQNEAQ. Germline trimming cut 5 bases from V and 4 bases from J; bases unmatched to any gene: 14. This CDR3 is CASSARGTVLIYEQYF. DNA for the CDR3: TGTGCCAGCAGCGCGAGGGGGACAGTCCTAATATACGAGCAGTACTTC.

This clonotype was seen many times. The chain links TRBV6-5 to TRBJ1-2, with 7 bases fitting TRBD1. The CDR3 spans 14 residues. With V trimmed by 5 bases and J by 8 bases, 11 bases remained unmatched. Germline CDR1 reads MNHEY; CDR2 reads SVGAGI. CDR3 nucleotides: TGTGCCAGCAGTCCGACAGGGACGGAACGGGGCTACACCTTC. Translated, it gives CASSPTGTERGYTF.

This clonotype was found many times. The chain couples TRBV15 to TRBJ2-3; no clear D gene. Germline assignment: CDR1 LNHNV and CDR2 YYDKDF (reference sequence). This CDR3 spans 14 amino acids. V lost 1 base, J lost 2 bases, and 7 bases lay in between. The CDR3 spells CATSRVGATDTQYF. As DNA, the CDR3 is TGTGCCACCAGCAGAGTTGGCGCCACAGATACGCAGTATTTT.

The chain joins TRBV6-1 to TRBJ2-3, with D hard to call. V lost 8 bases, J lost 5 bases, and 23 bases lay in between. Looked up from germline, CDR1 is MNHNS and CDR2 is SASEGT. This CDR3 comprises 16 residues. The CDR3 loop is CASGPETYARVDTQYF. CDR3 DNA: TGTGCCAGCGGACCCGAGACATATGCTCGGGTAGATACGCAGTATTTT.

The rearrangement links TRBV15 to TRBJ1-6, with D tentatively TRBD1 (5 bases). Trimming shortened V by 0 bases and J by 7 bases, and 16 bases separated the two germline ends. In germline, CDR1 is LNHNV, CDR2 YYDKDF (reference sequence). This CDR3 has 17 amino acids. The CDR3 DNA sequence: TGTGCCACCAGCAGAGATTTACCGGGGCTATGGAATTCACCCCTCCACTTT. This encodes CATSRDLPGLWNSPLHF.

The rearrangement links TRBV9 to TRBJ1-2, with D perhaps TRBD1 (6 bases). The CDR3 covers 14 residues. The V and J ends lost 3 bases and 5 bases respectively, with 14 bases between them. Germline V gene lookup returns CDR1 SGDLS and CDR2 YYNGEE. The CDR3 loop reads CASSDGQRSYGYTF. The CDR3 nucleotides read TGTGCCAGCAGCGACGGACAGAGGAGTTATGGCTACACCTTC.

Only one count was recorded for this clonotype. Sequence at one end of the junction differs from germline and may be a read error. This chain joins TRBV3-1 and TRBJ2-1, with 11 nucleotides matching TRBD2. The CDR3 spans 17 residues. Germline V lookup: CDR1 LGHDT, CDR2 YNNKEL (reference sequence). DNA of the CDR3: TGTGCCAGCAGAACTACTAGCGGGAGTAAATCCTACGATGAGCAGTTCTTC. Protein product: CASRTTSGSKSYDEQFF.

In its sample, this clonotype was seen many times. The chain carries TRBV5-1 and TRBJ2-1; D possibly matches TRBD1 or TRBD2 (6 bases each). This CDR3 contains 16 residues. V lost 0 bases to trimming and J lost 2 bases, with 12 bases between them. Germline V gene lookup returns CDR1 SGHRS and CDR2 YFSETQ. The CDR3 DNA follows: TGCGCCAGCAGCTTGGTGGGGGGCGTCCCCTACAATGAGCAGTTCTTC. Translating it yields CASSLVGGVPYNEQFF.

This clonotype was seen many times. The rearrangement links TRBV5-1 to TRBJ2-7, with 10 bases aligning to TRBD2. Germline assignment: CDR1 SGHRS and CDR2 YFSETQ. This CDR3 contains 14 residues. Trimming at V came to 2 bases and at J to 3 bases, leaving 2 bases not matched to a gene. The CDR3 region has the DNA TGCGCCAGCAGCTTAGGGACTAGCGTCTACGAGCAGTACTTC. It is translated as CASSLGTSVYEQYF.

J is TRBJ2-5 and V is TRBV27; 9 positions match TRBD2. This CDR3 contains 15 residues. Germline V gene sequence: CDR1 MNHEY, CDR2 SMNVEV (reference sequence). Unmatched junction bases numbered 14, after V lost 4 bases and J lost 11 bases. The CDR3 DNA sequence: TGTGCCAGCAGTTGGGGGCTAGCGGGACTAAGTGAGCAGTACTTC. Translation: CASSWGLAGLSEQYF.

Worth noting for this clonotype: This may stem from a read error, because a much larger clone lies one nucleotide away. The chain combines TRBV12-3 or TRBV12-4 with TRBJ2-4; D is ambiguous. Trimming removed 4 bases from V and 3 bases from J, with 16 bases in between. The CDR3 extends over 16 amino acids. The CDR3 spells CASSSSSSDGKNIQYF. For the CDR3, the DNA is TGTGCCAGCAGTTCATCTTCTTCTGACGGCAAAAACATTCAGTACTTC.